This TCR beta chain was sequenced for a study of blood T cells in healthy people across ages. About the research overall: There was about one barcoded beta molecule captured by template switching per two T cells. Notes on the study in general: The percentage of naive T cells correlated strongly with TCR beta diversity. Underestimates were what the diversity estimates from one million T cells were considered to be. Donor CMV status was unknown, possibly confounding expanded clonotype changes.

Through a sample-barcoded 5' primer and a J-beta primer mix, a second PCR was run for 7 to 11 cycles. TCRdb independently ran MiXCR on the 5' RACE reads; one entry per CDR3 protein. The sample includes nearly 1 million distinct CDR3 sequences, roughly 51% of them seen just once. Trimming removed 11 bases at V and 0 bases at J, with 16 bases between. From germline, CDR1 is MNHEY and CDR2 SVGEGT. The CDR3 loop spans 14 amino acids. As regards this clonotype: The antigen is undetermined.

The rearrangement joins TRBV6-2 or TRBV6-3 to TRBJ1-1; a possible D gene is TRBD1 (5 bases). This clonotype was obtained from an older woman in good health. The sample comprised blood. The CDR3 region is CAARTGTLNTEAFF. The CDR3 DNA sequence: TGTGCCGCGCGTACCGGGACCTTGAACACTGAAGCTTTCTTT.